This TCR beta chain emerged from a study of Graves' ophthalmopathy and Graves' hyperthyroidism. V was cut by 1 base and J by 6 bases, with 4 bases left in between. Germline CDR1 SGHDN, CDR2 FVKESK. The CDR3 is made up of 12 amino acids. This clonotype has a count of ten or more. Those donors who had ophthalmopathy presented with moderate-to-severe activity, a CAS of ≥3, a NOSPECS of ≥4 and a duration under 3 months. Clinical symptoms, serum thyroxine, TRAb, thyroid ultrasound and orbital computed tomography formed the basis of diagnosis. From RNA, the CDR3 regions of TCR beta chains were amplified and sequenced. First-round RT-PCR employed HTBI primers, with a second-round multiplex PCR after it. TCRdb re-called the multiplex PCR reads through MiXCR, storing one row per CDR3 protein. The sample consists of under 350,000 distinct CDR3 sequences, roughly a sixth of them appearing once.

The J gene is TRBJ1-5, the V gene TRBV14; D not resolved. The receptor was isolated from an adult man with Graves' ophthalmopathy. Sequencing was done on a sample of peripheral blood. The DNA of the CDR3 is TGTGCCAGCAGCCAAGGTCCTCAGCCCCAGCATTTT. Protein sequence: CASSQGPQPQHF. Drawing the rest from reference TRBV14 and TRBJ1-5, the complete variable domain is EAGVTQFPSHSVIEKGQTVTLRCDPISGHDNLYWYRRVMGKEIKFLLHFVKESKQDESGMPNNRFLAERTGGTYSTLKVQPAELEDSGVYFCASSQGPQPQHFGDGTRLSIL.